These 23 T cell receptor beta chains originate from one sample sequenced in a study of glioma-infiltrating T cells after dendritic cell vaccination. Sequenced by immunoSEQ multiplex PCR; TCRdb stores in-frame clones only, minus some. The table records 99,000 or so clones, around 90% of them present only once. Time point meaning: after dendritic cell vaccination, including at tumor progression/relapse. The sample was blood, taken after dendritic cell vaccination. The receptors here all came from a human donor with glioblastoma.

The chain has TRBV10-3 and TRBJ1-1; no reliable D call. The CDR3 contains 14 residues. Germline CDR1 reads ENHRY; CDR2 reads SYGVKD. With 4 bases removed from V and 6 bases from J, the gap between germline ends came to 15 bases. CDR3 bases: TGTGCCATCAGTGGGGGAGGGCGCGGCGCTGAAGCTTTCTTT. Protein sequence: CAISGGGRGAEAFF.

This chain joins TRBV7-3 and TRBJ2-1; 14 bases line up with TRBD2. The CDR3 is made up of 14 amino acids. CDR1 is SGHTA, CDR2 FQGTGA, per germline. Losses at the gene ends were 5 bases for V and 10 bases for J; bases not matched to a gene: 4. CDR3 DNA: TGTGCCAGCAGCACGGGACTAGCGGGGGAGGAGCAGTTCTTC. Translating gives CASSTGLAGEEQFF.

The chain combines TRBV21-1 with TRBJ1-3; the D call TRBD1 from the table was never checked on the DNA. TRBV21-1 is a pseudogene segment. This CDR3 spans 16 amino acids. DNA for the CDR3: TGTGCCAGCAGCAAAGAGGACCGGACAACTGGAAACACCATATATTTT. It encodes CASSKEDRTTGNTIYF.

The rearrangement uses TRBV5-5 and TRBJ1-2; D is unclear. CDR3 size: 15 residues. Deletions cut 3 bases from V and 1 base from J, with 13 bases between. Germline assignment: CDR1 SGHKS and CDR2 YYEKEE (reference sequence). This CDR3 reads CASSYRAGINYGYTF. Written as DNA, the CDR3 is TGTGCCAGCAGCTACCGGGCCGGGATTAACTATGGCTACACCTTC.

The chain employs TRBV6-5 and TRBJ1-3; the D gene is possibly TRBD1 (6 bases). The germline gives CDR1 MNHEY, CDR2 SVGAGI. With 4 bases removed from V and 4 bases from J, the gap between germline ends came to 14 bases. CDR3 size: 15 residues. The CDR3 DNA follows: TGTGCCAGCAGTTTCTTACAGGGCTCCGGAAACACCATATATTTT. The encoded protein is CASSFLQGSGNTIYF.

V usage is TRBV6-5 and J usage is TRBJ1-4, with unresolved D. With 6 bases removed from V and 4 bases from J, the gap between germline ends came to 15 bases. This CDR3 region has 15 residues. Per the germline V gene, CDR1 is MNHEY and CDR2 is SVGAGI. The CDR3 region is CASSRPPPLNEKLFF. As DNA, the CDR3 is TGTGCCAGCAGCAGGCCTCCCCCCCTTAATGAAAAACTGTTTTTT.

The chain has TRBV5-4 and TRBJ2-7; 12 nucleotides agree with TRBD2. The ends lost 3 bases at V and 2 bases at J; junction bases unmatched: 3. This CDR3 region has 15 residues. The germline V gene has CDR1 SGHNT and CDR2 YYREEE (reference sequence). As DNA, the CDR3 is TGTGCCAGCAGCTCCCGACTAGCGGGAGCCTACGAGCAGTACTTC. Its translation is CASSSRLAGAYEQYF.

The chain combines TRBV5-1 with TRBJ2-3, with 10 bases matching TRBD2. The germline gives CDR1 SGHRS, CDR2 YFSETQ. The CDR3 contains 16 residues. The V segment lost 4 bases and the J segment 5 bases; nucleotides outside the gene matches: 10. CDR3 in DNA: TGCGCCAGCAGCCTGGGGCTAGCGGGGGCCATAGATACGCAGTATTTT. Translation gives CASSLGLAGAIDTQYF.

This chain joins TRBV7-9 and TRBJ2-5, with D possibly being TRBD1 (5 bases). The J call may be wrong; the DNA end is better matched by TRBJ2-7. The CDR3 totals 13 residues. Per germline, CDR1 SEHNR and CDR2 FQNEAQ (reference sequence). In DNA form, the CDR3 reads TGTGCCAGCAGCTCGGAAACAGGCCACGAGCAGTACTTC. It specifies CASSSETGHEQYF.

This chain joins TRBV5-1 and TRBJ1-1; D not resolved. Trimming shortened V by 0 bases and J by 2 bases, and 11 bases separated the two germline ends. CDR3 length: 15 amino acids. Per germline, CDR1 SGHRS and CDR2 YFSETQ. The CDR3 sequence: CASSLDSGVNTEAFF. The CDR3, as DNA: TGCGCCAGCAGCTTGGACTCCGGGGTAAACACTGAAGCTTTCTTT.

In DNA form, the CDR3 reads TGCGCCAGCAGCCCTCTCCTGGGACTAGCGGGAGTCGAGCAGTACTTC. It is translated as CASSPLLGLAGVEQYF. The rearrangement links TRBV5-1 to TRBJ2-7; TRBD2 matches at 14 bases. The CDR3 covers 16 residues. Germline assignment: CDR1 SGHRS and CDR2 YFSETQ. The V gene end was trimmed by 4 bases and the J gene end by 6 bases; junction bases not matched to a gene: 9.

The rearrangement uses TRBV2 and TRBJ2-7; 8 bases agree with TRBD2. CDR1 SNHLY and CDR2 FYNNEI come from the germline V gene. The V gene end was trimmed by 2 bases and the J gene end by 1 base; junction bases not matched to a gene: 1. This CDR3 comprises 14 residues. DNA of the CDR3: TGTGCCAGCAGTGAATTAGCGGGATCCTACGAGCAGTACTTC. Translating it yields CASSELAGSYEQYF.

This chain joins TRBV30 and TRBJ2-3, with TRBD2 matching over 8 bases. The CDR3 extends over 13 amino acids. J gave up 7 bases and V 5 bases, and 8 bases lay outside the gene matches. Germline loops: CDR1 GTSNPN, CDR2 SVGIG (reference sequence). The CDR3 DNA is TGTGCCTGGGGTACGGGAGGGACACATACGCAGTATTTT. This gives the protein CAWGTGGTHTQYF. Filled out from reference TRBV30 and TRBJ2-3, the complete variable domain reads SQTIHQWPATLVQPVGSPLSLECTVEGTSNPNLYWYRQAAGRGLQLLFYSVGIGQISSEVPQNLSASRPQDRQFILSSKKLLLSDSGFYLCAWGTGGTHTQYFGPGTRLTVL.

The rearrangement uses TRBV28 and TRBJ1-3, with D hard to call. The CDR3 spans 16 residues. Trimming took 5 bases from V and 4 from J, leaving 18 bases between them. Germline values: CDR1 MDHEN, CDR2 SYDVKM. DNA of the CDR3: TGTGCCAGCAGTACGTCCGGGATCCCAGGAGGAAACACCATATATTTT. Protein sequence: CASSTSGIPGGNTIYF. Combining the CDR3 with reference TRBV28 and TRBJ1-3 gives the whole variable domain DVKVTQSSRYLVKRTGEKVFLECVQDMDHENMFWYRQDPGLGLRLIYFSYDVKMKEKGDIPEGYSVSREKKERFSLILESASTNQTSMYLCASSTSGIPGGNTIYFGEGSWLTVV.

This chain connects TRBV7-2 to TRBJ2-6; a weak D match, TRBD1 (6 bases). The CDR3 covers 16 residues. Trimming took off 5 bases at V and 4 bases at J, with 15 bases between the two ends. Per the germline V gene, CDR1 is SGHTA and CDR2 is FQGNSA. The CDR3 reads CASSPLGGKGANVLTF. The DNA for the CDR3 is TGTGCCAGCAGCCCGCTAGGGGGAAAGGGGGCCAACGTCCTGACTTTC.

The V gene is TRBV7-3, the J gene TRBJ1-1, with D perhaps matching TRBD1 (6 bases). Looked up from germline, CDR1 is SGHTA and CDR2 is FQGTGA. V dropped 0 bases and J dropped 1 base, with 15 bases sitting between them. CDR3 size: 17 residues. The CDR3 DNA is TGTGCCAGCAGCTTAACTACAGGGCCTGAAGGGAACACTGAAGCTTTCTTT. Encoded protein: CASSLTTGPEGNTEAFF.

In the case of this clone: Mismatch with germline at one junction end may stem from a read error. The V call is TRBV30, the J call TRBJ2-2, with 12 bases that match TRBD2. Germline V gene lookup returns CDR1 GTSNPN and CDR2 SVGIG (reference sequence). This CDR3 is 15 amino acids long. The DNA for the CDR3 is TGTGCCGGGAGACTAGCGGGGGCCTTAACCGGGGAGCTGTTTTTT. This codes for CAGRLAGALTGELFF.

The table lists this clone with a count of one. The chain links TRBV7-3 to TRBJ2-3; 10 nucleotides align to TRBD1. Looked up from germline, CDR1 is SGHTA and CDR2 is FQGTGA. Trimming removed 5 bases from V and 2 bases from J; junction bases left unmatched: 4. CDR3 length: 15 residues. In DNA, the CDR3 is TGTGCCAGCAGCCCGACAGGGGGCTACACAGATACGCAGTATTTT. This gives the protein CASSPTGGYTDTQYF.

A note on this clone: One junction end disagrees with the germline gene, perhaps due to a read error. The gene calls are TRBV6-1 and TRBJ2-7; 10 bases match TRBD2. CDR1 MNHNS and CDR2 SASEGT come from the germline V gene. This CDR3 contains 15 residues. The CDR3 here is CASREGTSVSYEQYF. Here the CDR3 DNA reads TGTGCCAGCAGAGAAGGGACTAGCGTCTCCTACGAGCAGTACTTC.

The chain links TRBV6-5 to TRBJ2-2, with TRBD2 matching 9 bases. This CDR3 spans 13 amino acids. The V gene's germline CDR1 is MNHEY and CDR2 SVGAGI. The trim removed 10 bases at V and 3 bases at J, leaving 3 bases unmatched. As DNA, the CDR3 is TGTGCCACCCGACTAGCGGACACCGGGGAGCTGTTTTTT. Translation gives CATRLADTGELFF.

The chain joins TRBV5-1 to TRBJ1-1; TRBD1 matches 10 bases. The V and J ends lost 0 bases and 10 bases, in that order; junction bases with no gene match: 6. Germline-derived CDR1 and CDR2 are SGHRS and YFSETQ. The CDR3 consists of 14 residues. This CDR3 reads CASSLETGGGAAFF. The CDR3 bases are TGCGCCAGCAGCTTGGAGACAGGGGGCGGTGCAGCTTTCTTT.

The CDR3 sequence is CASSSQGYGYTF. Here the CDR3 DNA reads TGCGCCAGCAGCTCGCAGGGCTATGGCTACACCTTC. This chain connects TRBV5-1 to TRBJ1-2; possible D gene TRBD1, 5 bases. The ends were cut back, 3 bases at V and 4 bases at J, with 7 bases in the middle. The CDR3 has 12 amino acids. CDR1 SGHRS and CDR2 YFSETQ come from the germline V gene.

In nucleotides, the CDR3 is TGTGCCAGCAGTCGGAGAAGGGGAGGTTACAATGAGCAGTTCTTC. It translates to CASSRRRGGYNEQFF. The chain couples TRBV5-8 to TRBJ2-1, with D possibly matching TRBD2 (6 bases). CDR3 length equals 15 residues. Trimming left V 5 bases short and J 4 bases short, with 16 bases between. Germline values: CDR1 SGHTS, CDR2 YDEGEE.